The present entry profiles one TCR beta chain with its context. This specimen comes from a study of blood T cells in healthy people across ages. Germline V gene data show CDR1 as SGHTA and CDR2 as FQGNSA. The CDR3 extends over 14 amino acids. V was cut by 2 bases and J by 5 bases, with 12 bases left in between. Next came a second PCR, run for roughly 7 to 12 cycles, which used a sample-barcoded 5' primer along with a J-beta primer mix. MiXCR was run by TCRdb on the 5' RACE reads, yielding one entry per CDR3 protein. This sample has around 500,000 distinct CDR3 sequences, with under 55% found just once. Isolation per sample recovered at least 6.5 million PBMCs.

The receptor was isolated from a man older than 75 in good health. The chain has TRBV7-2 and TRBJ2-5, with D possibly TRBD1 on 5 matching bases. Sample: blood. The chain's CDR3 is CASSLRSRAETQYF. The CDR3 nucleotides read TGTGCCAGCAGCTTACGCTCCAGGGCTGAGACCCAGTACTTC.